This entry lists 9 T cell receptor beta chains sequenced from one sample in a study of cytomegalovirus exposure and HLA in healthy donors. Primers included in the PCR were 60 Vbeta and 13 Jbeta primers. Clones were read by immunoSEQ multiplex PCR, and TCRdb kept only the in-frame ones, dropping some. The top ten hold around 5.3% of the sample, which has roughly 100,000 clones, 75% to 85% seen once. Specimen: PBMCs. These receptors were collected from a woman aged 40-49 years in good health and CMV-seronegative.

V usage is TRBV6-6 and J usage is TRBJ1-3; 10 bases match TRBD1. The CDR3 is 15 residues long. Germline V gene data show CDR1 as MNHNY and CDR2 as SVGAGI (reference sequence). Unmatched junction bases numbered 2, after V lost 6 bases and J lost 0 bases. CDR3 coding DNA: TGTGCCAGCAGCCGGGACAGGGGCTCTGGAAACACCATATATTTT. It specifies CASSRDRGSGNTIYF.

V gene TRBV4-1 combines with J gene TRBJ1-1; unclear D gene. This CDR3 is 14 amino acids long. Germline V gives CDR1 MGHRA, CDR2 YSYEKL. V lost 0 bases and J 4 bases, leaving 9 bases between the germline ends. The CDR3 region has the DNA TGCGCCAGCAGCCAAGAATCGTATAGCACTGAAGCTTTCTTT. It yields the protein CASSQESYSTEAFF.

V gene TRBV2 combines with J gene TRBJ2-5; D is unresolved. CDR3 size: 14 residues. Germline V CDR1 and CDR2: SNHLY, FYNNEI. V shed 1 base and J shed 7 bases, with 13 bases lying between them. The CDR3 DNA reads TGTGCCAGCAGTGAAGGCTCTCACCAGTGGACCCAGTACTTC. Its protein product is CASSEGSHQWTQYF.

Only a few counts were recorded for this clone. The chain couples TRBV6-5 to TRBJ1-2; 9 bases map to TRBD1. The germline V gene has CDR1 MNHEY and CDR2 SVGAGI. Trimming cost V 4 bases and J 7 bases; bases outside gene matches: 7. The CDR3 loop spans 14 amino acids. The CDR3 spells CASSLGQGGRGYTF. Here the CDR3 DNA reads TGTGCCAGCAGTTTGGGACAGGGTGGACGTGGCTACACCTTC.

As DNA, the CDR3 is TGCAGCGTTGCCCCCGGCAGGTTGAACACTGAAGCTTTCTTT. Protein sequence: CSVAPGRLNTEAFF. V and J are TRBV29-1 and TRBJ1-1; D is undetermined. The CDR3 totals 14 residues. V lost 4 bases and J lost 0, with 12 bases in between. Germline V lookup: CDR1 SQVTM, CDR2 ANQGSEA.

The CDR3 nucleotides read TGCAGTGCTAGCCCCAGGGATGGCTACACCTTC. Translated: CSASPRDGYTF. The chain combines TRBV20-1 with TRBJ1-2; D perhaps matches TRBD1 (5 bases). CDR1 DFQATT and CDR2 SNEGSKA come from the germline V gene (reference sequence). This CDR3 has 11 residues. V was cut by 3 bases and J by 6 bases, with 8 bases left in between.

This clone was observed a few times. This chain links TRBV4-1 with TRBJ2-7; D remains ambiguous. Deletions cut 3 bases from V and 7 bases from J, with 10 bases between. The germline V gene has CDR1 MGHRA and CDR2 YSYEKL. CDR3 size: 12 residues. The CDR3 region is CASSHLRQEQYF. The CDR3 nucleotides are TGCGCCAGCAGCCACCTGAGACAAGAGCAGTACTTC.

The chain couples TRBV6-6 to TRBJ1-4, with D maybe TRBD1 (5 bases). Germline V gives CDR1 MNHNY, CDR2 SVGAGI (reference sequence). This CDR3 has 14 amino acids. V lost 8 bases to trimming and J lost 3 bases, with 13 bases between them. The DNA of the CDR3 is TGTGCCAGCGGCCTGGGGCTAGCTAATGAAAAACTGTTTTTT. Translating it yields CASGLGLANEKLFF.

The chain couples TRBV5-1 to TRBJ2-1; D might be TRBD2 (7 bases). The V end lost 1 base, the J end lost 5 bases, and 16 bases lay between the germline ends. Germline CDR1 and CDR2: SGHRS and YFSETQ. There are 16 residues in the CDR3. CDR3 residues: CASSLFVGGLDNEQFF. The CDR3 DNA reads as TGCGCCAGCAGCTTGTTTGTGGGGGGGCTCGACAATGAGCAGTTCTTC.